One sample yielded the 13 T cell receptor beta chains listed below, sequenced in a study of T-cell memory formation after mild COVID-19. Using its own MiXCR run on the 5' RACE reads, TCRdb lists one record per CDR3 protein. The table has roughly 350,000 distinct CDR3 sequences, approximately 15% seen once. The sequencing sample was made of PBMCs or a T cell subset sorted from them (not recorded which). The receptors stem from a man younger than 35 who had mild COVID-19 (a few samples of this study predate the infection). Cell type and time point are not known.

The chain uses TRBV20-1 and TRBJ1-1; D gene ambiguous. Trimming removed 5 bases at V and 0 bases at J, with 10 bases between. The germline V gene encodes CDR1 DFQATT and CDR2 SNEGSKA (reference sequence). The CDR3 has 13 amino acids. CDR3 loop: CSAQRNMNTEAFF. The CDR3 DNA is TGCAGTGCTCAGCGAAACATGAACACTGAAGCTTTCTTT.

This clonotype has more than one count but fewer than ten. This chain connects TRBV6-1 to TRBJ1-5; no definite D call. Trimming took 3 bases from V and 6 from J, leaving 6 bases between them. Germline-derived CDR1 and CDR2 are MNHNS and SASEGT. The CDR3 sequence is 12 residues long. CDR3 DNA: TGTGCCAGCAGTGAGGGGTTTCAGCCCCAGCATTTT. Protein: CASSEGFQPQHF.

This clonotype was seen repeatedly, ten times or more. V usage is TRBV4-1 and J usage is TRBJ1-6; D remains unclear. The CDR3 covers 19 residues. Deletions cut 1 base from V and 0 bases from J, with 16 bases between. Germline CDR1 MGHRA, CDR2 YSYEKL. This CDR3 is CASSQGRLRASSYNSPLHF. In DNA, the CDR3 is TGCGCCAGCAGCCAAGGACGGTTAAGGGCAAGCTCCTATAATTCACCCCTCCACTTT.

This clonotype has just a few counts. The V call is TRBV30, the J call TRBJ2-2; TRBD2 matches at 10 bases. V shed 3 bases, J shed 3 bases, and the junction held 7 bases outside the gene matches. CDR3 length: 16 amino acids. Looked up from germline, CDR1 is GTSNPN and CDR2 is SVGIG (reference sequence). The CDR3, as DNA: TGTGCCTGGAGCCTGGCGGGACTAGCGTACACCGGGGAGCTGTTTTTT. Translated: CAWSLAGLAYTGELFF.

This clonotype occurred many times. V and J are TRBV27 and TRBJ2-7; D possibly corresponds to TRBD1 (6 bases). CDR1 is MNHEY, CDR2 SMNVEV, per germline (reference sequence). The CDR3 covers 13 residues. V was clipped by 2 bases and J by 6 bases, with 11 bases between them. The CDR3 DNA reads TGTGCCAGCAGTTTAAATTTCAGGGGCGAGCAGTACTTC. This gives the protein CASSLNFRGEQYF.

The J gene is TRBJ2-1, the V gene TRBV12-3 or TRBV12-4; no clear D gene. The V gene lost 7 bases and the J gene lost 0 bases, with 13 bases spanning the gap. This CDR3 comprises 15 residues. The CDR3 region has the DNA TGTGCCAGCACCCCTAACAGTGACTCCTACAATGAGCAGTTCTTC. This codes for CASTPNSDSYNEQFF.

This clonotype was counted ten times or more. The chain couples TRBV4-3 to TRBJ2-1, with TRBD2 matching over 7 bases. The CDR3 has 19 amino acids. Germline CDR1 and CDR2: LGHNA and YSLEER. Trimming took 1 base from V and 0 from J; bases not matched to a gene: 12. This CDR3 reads CASSQAKTGGPYSYNEQFF. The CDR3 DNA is TGCGCCAGCAGCCAAGCGAAGACGGGGGGTCCCTACTCCTACAATGAGCAGTTCTTC.

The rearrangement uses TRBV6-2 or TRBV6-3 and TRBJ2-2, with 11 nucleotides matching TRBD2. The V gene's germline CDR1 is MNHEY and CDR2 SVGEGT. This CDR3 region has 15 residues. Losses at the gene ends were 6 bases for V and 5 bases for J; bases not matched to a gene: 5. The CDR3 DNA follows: TGTGCCAGCAGCCTAGCGGGGGGAACTACCGGGGAGCTGTTTTTT. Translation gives CASSLAGGTTGELFF.

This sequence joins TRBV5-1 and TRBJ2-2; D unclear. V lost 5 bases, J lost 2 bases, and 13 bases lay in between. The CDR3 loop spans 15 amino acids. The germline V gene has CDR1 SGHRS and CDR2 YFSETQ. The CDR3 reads CASSYKAPNTGELFF. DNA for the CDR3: TGCGCCAGCAGTTACAAAGCCCCTAACACCGGGGAGCTGTTTTTT.

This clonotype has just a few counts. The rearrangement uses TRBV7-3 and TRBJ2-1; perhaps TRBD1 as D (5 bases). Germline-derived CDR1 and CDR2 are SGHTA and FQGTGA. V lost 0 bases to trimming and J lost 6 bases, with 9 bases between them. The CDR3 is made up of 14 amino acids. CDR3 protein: CASSLTAGSNEQFF. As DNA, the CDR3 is TGTGCCAGCAGCTTAACAGCAGGGTCCAATGAGCAGTTCTTC.

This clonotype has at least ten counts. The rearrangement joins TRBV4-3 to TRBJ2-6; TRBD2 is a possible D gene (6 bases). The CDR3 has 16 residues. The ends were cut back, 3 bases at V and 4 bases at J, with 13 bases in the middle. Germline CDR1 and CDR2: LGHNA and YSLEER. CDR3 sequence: CASSHLWGEGANVLTF. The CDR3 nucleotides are TGCGCCAGCAGCCATCTCTGGGGGGAAGGGGCCAACGTCCTGACTTTC.

Written as DNA, the CDR3 is TGTGCCAGCAGCGCTGAACCGGGACACCCGAGGGGAGCTTTCTTT. It specifies CASSAEPGHPRGAFF. The gene calls are TRBV9 and TRBJ1-1, with TRBD1 as a possible D gene (6 bases). Germline values: CDR1 SGDLS, CDR2 YYNGEE. The CDR3 has 15 amino acids. The V and J ends lost 3 bases and 10 bases respectively, with 22 bases between them.

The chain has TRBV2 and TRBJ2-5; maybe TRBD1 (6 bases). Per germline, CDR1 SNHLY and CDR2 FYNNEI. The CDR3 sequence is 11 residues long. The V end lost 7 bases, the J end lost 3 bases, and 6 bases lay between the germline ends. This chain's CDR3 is CASKGEETQYF. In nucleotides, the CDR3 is TGTGCCAGCAAGGGGGAAGAGACCCAGTACTTC.